This T cell receptor (beta chain) was recorded in a study of blood T cell repertoires in COVID-19 (dated by TCRdb to between 2020 and 2021). Describing the broader study: The collaborator samples originated in the United States, Italy and Spain and spanned the acute and convalescent phases of COVID-19. The prospective study material was composed of cDNA or gDNA derived from T cells, B-cell-depleted T cells, or PBMCs. The dataset comprised deeply sampled blood TCRbeta repertoires from subjects exposed to, actively infected with, or recovered from COVID-19. A freely available public database, intended as a resource for researchers studying the immune response to SARS-CoV-2, is where the repertoires were released. The samples were drawn from two sources: the first 160 participants of the ongoing ImmuneRACE study, and fewer than 1,500 subjects contributed by 6 global collaborators. Nearly every sample came with metadata listing a de-identified subject ID, COVID-19 status, age in years and sex. Where available, HLA class I and class II types were obtained from metadata supplied by the sample provider rather than from assay-based typing. Study-wide findings and limitations: The quantity of clinical and demographic metadata differed by source and by participant and was supplied without curation.

V loses 3 bases at its end and J loses 6 bases; junction bases beyond the gene matches: 5. According to the germline V gene, CDR1 reads MGHRA and CDR2 reads YSYEKL. The CDR3 holds 15 amino acids from the cysteine to the phenylalanine. Only the CDR3 DNA is retained, 45 bases long and in frame from the first base. The immunoSEQ Assay, a bias-controlled multiplex PCR, was used to amplify TCRbeta CDR3 regions from genomic DNA. The original pipeline was this. Nucleated cell counts per sample were estimated from amplification of reference gene primers within the assay. Sequence reads were collapsed and filtered to measure the absolute abundance of every unique TCRbeta CDR3 rearrangement. Productive Simpson clonality was computed per sample as the square root of Simpson's diversity index over productive rearrangements. TCRdb took this table from immuneACCESS and kept in-frame rearrangements with V and J called. Such tables lack part of the clones; where checked against another copy, unresolved V genes explain under half of the gap, and the rest is unexplained. The D gene and trimming were derived from the DNA, and the V and J assignments and clone size from that table. Present in this sample are fewer than 400,000 clones, approximately 87% of which were seen just once. The ten largest make up 10% of the sample.

This clone was seen just once. Its antigen is unknown. No base quality values were provided; no much bigger clone lies one nucleotide off. In the prospective study, participants were about 18 to 90 years old, resided in about 25 geographic areas of the United States, and were enrolled through a virtual design. In the prospective study, participants were assigned to cohorts based on the clinical history participants reported in a screening survey and a study questionnaire. Recovered participants in ImmuneRACE Cohort 3 were defined as having two consecutive negative NP/OP PCR tests, clearance from a healthcare professional, or resolution of symptoms. Each participant in the prospective study had whole blood, serum and a nasopharyngeal or oropharyngeal swab collected by mobile phlebotomists. Participants in the prospective study had the option to provide additional blood draws and questionnaires over a 2-month period. Before DNA extraction, prospective study blood samples were shipped either frozen or at room temperature.

This chain is built from TRBV4-1 and TRBJ1-4; 9 nucleotides in the junction match TRBD1. The receptor comes from a woman aged 50 to 60 who had recovered from COVID-19. Sequencing input: PBMCs or T cells enriched from blood (not recorded which). The DNA reads TGCGCCAGCAGCCAGCCCGGGACAGGGCATGAAAAACTGTTTTTT. Its product reads: CASSQPGTGHEKLFF.